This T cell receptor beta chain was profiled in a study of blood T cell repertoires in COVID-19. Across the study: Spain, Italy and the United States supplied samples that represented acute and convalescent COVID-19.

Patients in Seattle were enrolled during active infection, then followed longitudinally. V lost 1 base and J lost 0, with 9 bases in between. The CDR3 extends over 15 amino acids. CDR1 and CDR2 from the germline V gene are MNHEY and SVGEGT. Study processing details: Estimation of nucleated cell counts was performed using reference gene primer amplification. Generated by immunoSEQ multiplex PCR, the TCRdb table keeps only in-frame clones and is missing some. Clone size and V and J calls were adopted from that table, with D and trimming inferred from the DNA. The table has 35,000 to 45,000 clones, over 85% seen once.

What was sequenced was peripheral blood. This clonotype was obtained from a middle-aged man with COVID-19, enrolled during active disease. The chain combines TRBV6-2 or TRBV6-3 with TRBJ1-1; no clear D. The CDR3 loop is CASSYLKQMNTEAFF. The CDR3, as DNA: TGTGCCAGCAGTTACTTGAAACAGATGAACACTGAAGCTTTCTTT.